The 9 T cell receptor beta chains given below trace back to one sample, sequenced in a study of vaccination and CD4 T cells after COVID-19. Treatment meaning: roughly ten-day PBMC culture with coronavirus spike peptide pools or control peptides (ViraFEST assay). What these receptors recognize is not known. With the Oncomine TCR Beta short-read assay, DNA from cultured CD4+ T cells was sequenced. TCRdb itself ran the PCR reads through MiXCR, one entry per CDR3 protein. This sample carries about 13,000 distinct CDR3 sequences, about 40% of them seen once, and the ten largest clones take about 12%. Sequencing was done on a sample of CD4+ T cells from blood, cultured in vitro. These receptors originate from a human donor who had recovered from COVID-19.

This sequence joins TRBV28 and TRBJ2-1; TRBD2 aligns across 7 bases. Trimming removed 5 bases from V and 10 bases from J; junction bases left unmatched: 8. CDR1 and CDR2 (germline): MDHEN, SYDVKM. The CDR3 is 13 amino acids. The CDR3 loop is CASSQGLRSEQFF. The CDR3 nucleotides read TGTGCCAGCAGTCAGGGACTAAGGAGCGAGCAGTTCTTC.

This chain connects TRBV12-3 or TRBV12-4 to TRBJ2-4, with 9 positions matching TRBD2. This CDR3 has 15 residues. The V segment lost 5 bases and the J segment 6 bases; nucleotides outside the gene matches: 8. The CDR3 is CASSLPGTSLNIQYF. The CDR3 DNA follows: TGTGCCAGCAGTCTGCCCGGGACTAGCCTAAACATTCAGTACTTC.

The V gene is TRBV7-3, the J gene TRBJ2-3; a weak D match, TRBD2 (5 bases). CDR3 length: 12 residues. Germline assignment: CDR1 SGHTA and CDR2 FQGTGA. Trimming took off 5 bases at V and 11 bases at J, with 14 bases between the two ends. Here the CDR3 DNA reads TGTGCCAGCAGCCCTGGACTGTCCCTGCAGTATTTT. Amino acids: CASSPGLSLQYF.

The gene calls are TRBV5-1 and TRBJ2-1; no clear D. Trimming removed 2 bases at V and 7 bases at J, with 4 bases between. From germline, CDR1 is SGHRS and CDR2 YFSETQ. The CDR3 runs to 11 residues. The chain's CDR3 is CASSLGNEQFF. CDR3 bases: TGCGCCAGCAGCTTAGGGAATGAGCAGTTCTTC.

This rearrangement joins TRBV21-1 to TRBJ2-1; the table's D call, TRBD2, was not checked against the DNA. TRBV21-1 is listed as a pseudogene. The CDR3 runs 14 residues. Written as DNA, the CDR3 is TGTGCCAGCAGCAAGGAAGCGGGAGGGGATGAGCAGTTCTTC. This translates into CASSKEAGGDEQFF.

The chain is built from TRBV7-9 and TRBJ2-7, with D unclear. With 7 bases removed from V and 5 bases from J, the gap between germline ends came to 9 bases. The V gene's germline CDR1 is SEHNR and CDR2 FQNEAQ (reference sequence). The CDR3 totals 11 residues. CDR3 sequence reads: CASTSGDEQYF. In DNA, the CDR3 is TGTGCCAGCACCTCTGGGGACGAGCAGTACTTC. The entire variable domain, with the rest obtained from reference TRBV7-9 and TRBJ2-7, is as follows: DTGVSQNPRHKITKRGQNVTFRCDPISEHNRLYWYRQTLGQGPEFLTYFQNEAQLEKSRLLSDRFSAERPKGSFSTLEIQRTEQGDSAMYLCASTSGDEQYFGPGTRLTVT.

This chain joins TRBV20-1 and TRBJ2-7; 13 positions match TRBD2. There are 15 residues in the CDR3. In germline, CDR1 is DFQATT, CDR2 SNEGSKA (reference sequence). V was pared by 6 bases and J by 0 bases, with 5 bases of the junction left unmatched. CDR3 DNA sequence: TGCAGTGCAAAACTAGCGGGGGGGTACTCCTACGAGCAGTACTTC. It is translated as CSAKLAGGYSYEQYF.

This chain uses TRBV6-1 with TRBJ2-7; D perhaps matches TRBD1 (7 bases). CDR1 and CDR2 (germline): MNHNS, SASEGT. V shed 6 bases and J shed 1 base, with 16 bases lying between them. The CDR3 totals 15 residues. The CDR3 here is CASSRQGGQSYEQYF. CDR3 DNA: TGTGCCAGCAGCAGACAGGGAGGCCAGTCCTACGAGCAGTACTTC.

There are a few counts of this clonotype. V is TRBV7-2 and J is TRBJ1-2; 7 bases fit TRBD1. V lost 3 bases, J lost 3 bases, and 4 bases stayed unmatched. Germline CDR1 SGHTA, CDR2 FQGNSA. The CDR3 runs 14 residues. CDR3 loop: CASSFSGTDYGYTF. CDR3 nucleotide sequence: TGTGCCAGCAGCTTTTCCGGGACAGACTATGGCTACACCTTC.